Listed below are T cell receptor beta chains from one sample, sequenced in a study of radiotherapy plus CTLA-4 blockade in lung cancer. Sequencing used immunoSEQ multiplex PCR; TCRdb keeps in-frame clones, though not all of them. The sample comprises about 73,000 clones, around nine tenths of which are singletons, and 40% rests with the top ten. This specimen consisted of peripheral blood, obtained from a patient treated with radiotherapy plus ipilimumab. The source of these receptors is a human donor with non-small cell lung cancer that progressed on radiotherapy plus ipilimumab. The CDR3 runs from the conserved cysteine through the conserved F or W. A D gene is named only where the DNA matches it firmly. Rows give clone size only sometimes, using once, few, many, or a class for an expanded clone.

.	.	TRBV5-1	TRBJ1-2	TGCGCCAGCAGCTTCTGGGGAGGCCTCTATGGCTACACCTTC	CASSFWGGLYGYTF
.	.	TRBV18	TRBJ2-1	TGTGCCAGCTCACCATCCGACTACAATGAGCAGTTCTTC	CASSPSDYNEQFF
.	once	TRBV4-1	TRBJ1-1	TGCGCCAGCAGCCAAGCAGACAGAAACACTGAAGCTTTCTTT	CASSQADRNTEAFF
.	.	TRBV28	TRBJ2-1	TGTGCCAGCAGTTCGACGGAGAATGAGCAGTTCTTC	CASSSTENEQFF
.	.	TRBV19	TRBJ2-3	TGTGCCAGTAGTATTCGGGAGTCGAGCACAGATACGCAGTATTTT	CASSIRESSTDTQYF
TRBD1	.	TRBV6-1	TRBJ1-1	TGTGCCAGCAGTGGGAAACAGGGGGCGTACACTGAAGCTTTCTTT	CASSGKQGAYTEAFF
TRBD1	.	TRBV6-4	TRBJ1-4	TGTGCCAGCAGTGATACGACAGGGGTAGGTGAGCTTGGGGAAAAACTGTTTTTT	CASSDTTGVGELGEKLFF
.	once	TRBV4-1	TRBJ2-7	TGCGCCAGCAGCCAGCCCCCGGGGGCCGCTTACGAGCAGTACTTC	CASSQPPGAAYEQYF
.	.	TRBV27	TRBJ2-3	TGTGCCAGCACCTCTGGAGGGCGGGAAGGCACAGATACGCAGTATTTT	CASTSGGREGTDTQYF
.	.	TRBV7-3	TRBJ2-1	TGTGCCAGCAGCCAGACGGTCAGGGGCCTCGATGAGCAGTTCTTC	CASSQTVRGLDEQFF
TRBD2	.	TRBV7-6	TRBJ2-3	TGTGCCAGCAGCTTAGGGACTAGCGGGGGAGATACGCAGTATTTT	CASSLGTSGGDTQYF
.	once	TRBV28	TRBJ1-2	TGTGCCAGCAGTTTGCCGGCACGGCCTGGCTACACCTTC	CASSLPARPGYTF
.	.	TRBV5-4	TRBJ1-2	TGTGCCAGCAGCTCACGGACGGATGGCTACACCTTC	CASSSRTDGYTF
.	.	TRBV28	TRBJ2-4	TGTGCCAGCAGTTCCGGCTTAGCCAAAAACATTCAGTACTTC	CASSSGLAKNIQYF
TRBD1	.	TRBV6-6	TRBJ1-5	TGTGCCAGCAGGTCCCCGGGACAGGGAGGACAGCCCCAGCATTTT	CASRSPGQGGQPQHF
TRBD2	.	TRBV10-2	TRBJ2-1	TGCGCCAGCATGACTAGCGGACCCTACAATGAGCAGTTCTTC	CASMTSGPYNEQFF
TRBD2	.	TRBV6-1	TRBJ2-5	TGTGCCAGCAGGACTAGCGGACAAGAGACCCAGTACTTC	CASRTSGQETQYF
TRBD2	.	TRBV5-1	TRBJ2-1	TGCGCCAGCAGCTTGGAATCGCTAGCGGGAAGGGATGAGCAGTTCTTC	CASSLESLAGRDEQFF
.	.	TRBV27	TRBJ2-1	TGTGCCAGCAGTCACGGGGCTGGGACTGGGGGGATCGATGAGCAGTTCTTC	CASSHGAGTGGIDEQFF
TRBD2	.	TRBV6-1	TRBJ2-1	TGTACCAGCCGGACTAGCGGATCCTACAATGAGCAGTTCTTC	CTSRTSGSYNEQFF
TRBD2	.	TRBV7-9	TRBJ2-1	TGTGCCAGCAGCTTAGTGGGTGGGAGGGAGACAGATGAGCAGTTCTTC	CASSLVGGRETDEQFF
TRBD1	.	TRBV6-6	TRBJ1-4	TGTGCCAGCAGCAGGACAGGGGGGAATGAAAAACTGTTTTTT	CASSRTGGNEKLFF
.	.	TRBV11-2	TRBJ2-1	TGTGCCAGCAGCTCCGTCGTCTCCATTTACAATGAGCAGTTCTTC	CASSSVVSIYNEQFF
.	few	TRBV6-5	TRBJ1-2	TGTGCCAGCAGTTTGGGCCAACCTCAGGACTATGGCTACACCTTC	CASSLGQPQDYGYTF
.	.	TRBV5-1	TRBJ1-5	TGCGCCAGCAGCTTGGAAGGACACAATCAGCCCCAGCATTTT	CASSLEGHNQPQHF
.	few	TRBV28	TRBJ2-6	TGTGCCAGCAGTGACTACAATTCTGGGGCCAACGTCCTGACTTTC	CASSDYNSGANVLTF
TRBD2	.	TRBV27	TRBJ2-3	TGTGCCAGCAGTAAACTAGCGGGAGGAACAGATACGCAGTATTTT	CASSKLAGGTDTQYF
.	few	TRBV6-6	TRBJ1-1	TGTGCCAGCACTAAGGGAGCGATTACTGAAGCTTTCTTT	CASTKGAITEAFF
TRBD1	.	TRBV7-8	TRBJ1-5	TGTGCCAGCAGCCTGGGACAGATGGATCAGCCCCAGCATTTT	CASSLGQMDQPQHF
.	.	TRBV7-3	TRBJ1-1	TGTGCCAGCAGCTTAGGGGACTCTGCTGTGAACACTGAAGCTTTCTTT	CASSLGDSAVNTEAFF
TRBD2	.	TRBV7-9	TRBJ2-1	TGTGCCAGCAGCTTAGGGCTAGCGGACAATGAGCAGTTCTTC	CASSLGLADNEQFF
.	.	TRBV6-6	TRBJ2-7	TGTGCCAGCAGTACCCTCACTAGCTACGAGCAGTACTTC	CASSTLTSYEQYF
TRBD1	.	TRBV5-4	TRBJ2-1	TGTGCCAGCAGCCCGAAACGGGACAGGGGGATTAATGAGCAGTTCTTC	CASSPKRDRGINEQFF
.	few	TRBV11-1	TRBJ2-1	TGTGCCAGCAGCTTAGGTAGCAGGGTTTCCTACAATGAGCAGTTCTTC	CASSLGSRVSYNEQFF
TRBD2	.	TRBV2	TRBJ2-5	TGTGCCAGCGTCCGCACTAGCGGGCTCCAGGAGACCCAGTACTTC	CASVRTSGLQETQYF
.	.	TRBV18	TRBJ2-7	TGTGCCAGCTCACCGGCGGGGACAGCAAAGTACGAGCAGTACTTC	CASSPAGTAKYEQYF
TRBD1	.	TRBV11-3	TRBJ2-3	TGTGCCAGCAGCCAAGGACAGGGTACAGATACGCAGTATTTT	CASSQGQGTDTQYF
.	few	TRBV4-1	TRBJ2-3	TGCGCCAGCAGCCAAGAGCAGAGTCGCACAGATACGCAGTATTTT	CASSQEQSRTDTQYF
TRBD1	.	TRBV6-1	TRBJ1-4	TGTGCCAGCAGTGCAACAGGGGGCAGAGAAAAACTGTTTTTT	CASSATGGREKLFF
.	few	TRBV20-1	TRBJ2-3	TGCAGTGCTAGACCAGGGAGTACGCAGTATTTT	CSARPGSTQYF
.	.	TRBV7-2	TRBJ2-2	TGTGCCAGCAGCTTAGTTATTGGGGAGTCACAGACCGGGGAGCTGTTTTTT	CASSLVIGESQTGELFF
.	.	TRBV29-1	TRBJ1-1	TGCAGCGTTGAAGATCCAGGTGAAGCTTTCTTT	CSVEDPGEAFF
.	few	TRBV9	TRBJ2-5	TGTGCCAGCAGCGTAGGAGGGGTGGGGACCCAGTACTTC	CASSVGGVGTQYF